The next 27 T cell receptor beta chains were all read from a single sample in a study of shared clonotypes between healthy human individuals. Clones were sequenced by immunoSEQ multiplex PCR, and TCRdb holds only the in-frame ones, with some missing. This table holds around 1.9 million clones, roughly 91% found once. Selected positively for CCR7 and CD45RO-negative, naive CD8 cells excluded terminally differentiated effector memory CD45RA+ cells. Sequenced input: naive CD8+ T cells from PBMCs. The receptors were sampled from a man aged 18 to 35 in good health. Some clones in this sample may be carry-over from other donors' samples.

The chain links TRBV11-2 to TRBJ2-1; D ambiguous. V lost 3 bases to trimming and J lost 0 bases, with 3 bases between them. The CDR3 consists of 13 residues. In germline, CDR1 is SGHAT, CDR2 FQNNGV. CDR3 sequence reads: CASSLSSYNEQFF. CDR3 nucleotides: TGTGCCAGCAGCTTGAGCTCCTACAATGAGCAGTTCTTC.

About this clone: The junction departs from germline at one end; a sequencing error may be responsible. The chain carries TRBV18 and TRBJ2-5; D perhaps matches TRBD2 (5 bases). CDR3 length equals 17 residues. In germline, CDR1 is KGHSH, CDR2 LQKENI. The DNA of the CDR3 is TGTGCCAGCTCACCTTGGAGGTCGGGCCCAGACCAGGAGACCCAGTACTTC. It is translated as CASSPWRSGPDQETQYF.

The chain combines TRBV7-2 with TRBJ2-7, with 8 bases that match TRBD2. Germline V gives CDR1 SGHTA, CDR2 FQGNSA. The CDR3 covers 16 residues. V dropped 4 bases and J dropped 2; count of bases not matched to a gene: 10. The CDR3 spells CASSSGELADPYEQYF. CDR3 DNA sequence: TGTGCCAGCAGCTCCGGGGAACTAGCGGACCCCTACGAGCAGTACTTC. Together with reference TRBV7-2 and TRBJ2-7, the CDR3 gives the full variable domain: GAGVSQSPSNKVTEKGKDVELRCDPISGHTALYWYRQSLGQGLEFLIYFQGNSAPDKSGLPSDRFSAERTGGSVSTLTIQRTQQEDSAVYLCASSSGELADPYEQYFGPGTRLTVT.

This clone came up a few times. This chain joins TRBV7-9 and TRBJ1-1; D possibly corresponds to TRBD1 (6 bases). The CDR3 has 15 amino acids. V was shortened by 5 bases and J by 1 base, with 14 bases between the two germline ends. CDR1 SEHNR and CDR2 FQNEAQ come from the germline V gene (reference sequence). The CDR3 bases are TGTGCCAGCAGCAGGGACATCCGGTGGAACACTGAAGCTTTCTTT. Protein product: CASSRDIRWNTEAFF.

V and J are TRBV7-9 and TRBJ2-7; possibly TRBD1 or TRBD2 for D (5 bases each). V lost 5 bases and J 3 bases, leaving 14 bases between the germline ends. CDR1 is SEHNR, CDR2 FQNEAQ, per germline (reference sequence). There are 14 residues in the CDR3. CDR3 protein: CASSPPGPYYEQYF. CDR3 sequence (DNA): TGTGCCAGCAGCCCGCCGGGACCGTACTACGAGCAGTACTTC.

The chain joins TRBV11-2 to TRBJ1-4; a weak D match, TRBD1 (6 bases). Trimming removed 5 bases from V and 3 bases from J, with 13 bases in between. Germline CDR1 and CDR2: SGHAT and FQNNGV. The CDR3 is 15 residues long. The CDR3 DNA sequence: TGTGCCAGCAGCAGGGGGGGGGCCCCTAATGAAAAACTGTTTTTT. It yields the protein CASSRGGAPNEKLFF. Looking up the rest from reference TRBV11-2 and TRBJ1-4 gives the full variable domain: EAGVAQSPRYKIIEKRQSVAFWCNPISGHATLYWYQQILGQGPKLLIQFQNNGVVDDSQLPKDRFSAERLKGVDSTLKIQPAKLEDSAVYLCASSRGGAPNEKLFFGSGTQLSVL.

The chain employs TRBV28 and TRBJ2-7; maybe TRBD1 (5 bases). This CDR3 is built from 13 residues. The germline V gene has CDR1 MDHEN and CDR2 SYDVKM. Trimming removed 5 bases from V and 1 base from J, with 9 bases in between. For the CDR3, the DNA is TGTGCCAGCAGTGCGACAGCATCCTACGAGCAGTACTTC. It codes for CASSATASYEQYF. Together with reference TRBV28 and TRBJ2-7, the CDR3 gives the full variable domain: DVKVTQSSRYLVKRTGEKVFLECVQDMDHENMFWYRQDPGLGLRLIYFSYDVKMKEKGDIPEGYSVSREKKERFSLILESASTNQTSMYLCASSATASYEQYFGPGTRLTVT.

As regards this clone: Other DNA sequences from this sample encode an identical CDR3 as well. The CDR3 DNA reads TGTGCCAGCAGCGTAGCAAGCTCTGGAAACACCATATATTTT. Its protein product is CASSVASSGNTIYF. This chain uses TRBV9 with TRBJ1-3; no firm D call. The CDR3 contains 14 residues. The germline gives CDR1 SGDLS, CDR2 YYNGEE. Trimming pared 0 bases from V and 0 bases from J, leaving 4 bases between.

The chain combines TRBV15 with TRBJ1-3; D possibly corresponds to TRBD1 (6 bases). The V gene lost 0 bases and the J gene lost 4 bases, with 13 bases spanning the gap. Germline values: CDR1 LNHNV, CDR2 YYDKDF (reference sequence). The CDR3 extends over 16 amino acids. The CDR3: CATSRDRGALGNTIYF. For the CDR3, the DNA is TGTGCCACCAGCAGAGATCGGGGGGCGCTCGGAAACACCATATATTTT.

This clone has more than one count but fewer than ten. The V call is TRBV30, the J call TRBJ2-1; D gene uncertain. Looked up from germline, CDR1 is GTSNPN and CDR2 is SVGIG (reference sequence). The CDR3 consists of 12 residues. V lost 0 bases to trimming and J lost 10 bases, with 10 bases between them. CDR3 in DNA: TGTGCCTGGAGTGTACTGTTAGCCGAGCAGTTCTTC. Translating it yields CAWSVLLAEQFF.

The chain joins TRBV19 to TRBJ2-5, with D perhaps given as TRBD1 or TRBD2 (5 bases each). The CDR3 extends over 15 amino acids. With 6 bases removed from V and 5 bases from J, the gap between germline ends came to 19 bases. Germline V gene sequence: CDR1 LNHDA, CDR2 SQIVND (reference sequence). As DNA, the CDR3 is TGTGCCAGTAGCGGCCGGGACGCTGAGGGGGAGACCCAGTACTTC. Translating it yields CASSGRDAEGETQYF. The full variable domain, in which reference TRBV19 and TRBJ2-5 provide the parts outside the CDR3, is DGGITQSPKYLFRKEGQNVTLSCEQNLNHDAMYWYRQDPGQGLRLIYYSQIVNDFQKGDIAEGYSVSREKKESFPLTVTSAQKNPTAFYLCASSGRDAEGETQYFGPGTRLLVL.

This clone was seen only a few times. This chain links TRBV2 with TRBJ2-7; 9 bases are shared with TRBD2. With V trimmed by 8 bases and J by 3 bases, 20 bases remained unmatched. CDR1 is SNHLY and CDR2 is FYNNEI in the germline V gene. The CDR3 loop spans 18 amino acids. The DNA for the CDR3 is TGTGCCAGCTGGCGGAGGCGGGAGGGTTCTACTGCCAACTACGAGCAGTACTTC. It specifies CASWRRREGSTANYEQYF. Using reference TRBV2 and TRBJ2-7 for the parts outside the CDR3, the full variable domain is EPEVTQTPSHQVTQMGQEVILRCVPISNHLYFYWYRQILGQKVEFLVSFYNNEISEKSEIFDDQFSVERPDGSNFTLKIRSTKLEDSAMYFCASWRRREGSTANYEQYFGPGTRLTVT.

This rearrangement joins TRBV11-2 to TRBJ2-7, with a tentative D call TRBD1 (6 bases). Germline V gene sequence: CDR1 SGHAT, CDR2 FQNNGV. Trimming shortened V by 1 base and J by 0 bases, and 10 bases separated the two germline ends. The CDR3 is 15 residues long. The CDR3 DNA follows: TGTGCCAGCAGCTTAGCCCGGACAGCCTCCTACGAGCAGTACTTC. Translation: CASSLARTASYEQYF.

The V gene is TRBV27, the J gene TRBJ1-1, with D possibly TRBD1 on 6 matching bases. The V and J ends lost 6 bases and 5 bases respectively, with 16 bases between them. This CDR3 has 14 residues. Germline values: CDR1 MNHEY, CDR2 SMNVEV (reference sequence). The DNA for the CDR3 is TGTGCCAGCAGCCTTACAGGGAGCCAGACTGAAGCTTTCTTT. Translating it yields CASSLTGSQTEAFF.

The DNA of the CDR3 is TGTGCCACGGCGGAACAGCGAACCTACGAGCAGTACTTC. The encoded protein is CATAEQRTYEQYF. The chain is built from TRBV25-1 and TRBJ2-7, with D hard to call. Trimming took off 10 bases at V and 2 bases at J, with 15 bases between the two ends. The CDR3 covers 13 residues. Germline CDR1 and CDR2: MGHDK and SYGVNS.

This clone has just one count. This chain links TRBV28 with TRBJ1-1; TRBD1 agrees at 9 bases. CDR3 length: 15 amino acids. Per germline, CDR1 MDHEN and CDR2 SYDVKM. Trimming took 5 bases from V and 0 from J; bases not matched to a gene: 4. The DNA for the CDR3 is TGTGCCAGCAGTCCGGACAGGGGCATGAACACTGAAGCTTTCTTT. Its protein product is CASSPDRGMNTEAFF.

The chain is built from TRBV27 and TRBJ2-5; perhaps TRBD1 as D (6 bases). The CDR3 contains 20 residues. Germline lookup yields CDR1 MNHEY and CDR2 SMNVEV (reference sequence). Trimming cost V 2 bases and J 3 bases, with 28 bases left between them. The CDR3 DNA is TGTGCCAGCAGTTTAGCTCCAAGATTACTTCCGGACAGAACCAAAGAGACCCAGTACTTC. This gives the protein CASSLAPRLLPDRTKETQYF.

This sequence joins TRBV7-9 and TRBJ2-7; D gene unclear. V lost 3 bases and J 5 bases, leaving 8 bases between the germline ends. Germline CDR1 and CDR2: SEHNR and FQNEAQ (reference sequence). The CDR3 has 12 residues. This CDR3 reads CASSFFSDEQYF. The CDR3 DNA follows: TGTGCCAGCAGCTTTTTCTCGGACGAGCAGTACTTC.

CDR3 sequence: CASSQPVGTSGSRSGANVLTF. The CDR3 DNA is TGTGCCAGCAGCCAACCAGTCGGAACTAGCGGGAGTCGATCTGGGGCCAACGTCCTGACTTTC. The gene calls are TRBV9 and TRBJ2-6; 11 nucleotides align to TRBD2. V lost 4 bases to trimming and J lost 1 base; unmatched junction nucleotides: 16. CDR1 SGDLS and CDR2 YYNGEE come from the germline V gene. The CDR3 contains 21 residues.

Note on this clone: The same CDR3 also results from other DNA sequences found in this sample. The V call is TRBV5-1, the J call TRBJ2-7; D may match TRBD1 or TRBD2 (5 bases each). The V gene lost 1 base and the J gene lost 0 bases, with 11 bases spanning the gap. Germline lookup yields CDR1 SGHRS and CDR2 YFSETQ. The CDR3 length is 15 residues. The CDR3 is CASSLTGTSSYEQYF. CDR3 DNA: TGCGCCAGCAGCTTGACAGGAACTAGCTCCTACGAGCAGTACTTC.

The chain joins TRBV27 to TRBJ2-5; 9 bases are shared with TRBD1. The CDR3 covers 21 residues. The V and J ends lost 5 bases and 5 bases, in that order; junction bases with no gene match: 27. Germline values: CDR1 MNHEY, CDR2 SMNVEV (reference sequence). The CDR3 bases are TGTGCCAGCAGTACGATCCGTCCGGACAGGGGTCTTGTAAGTTTTCCCGAGACCCAGTACTTC. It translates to CASSTIRPDRGLVSFPETQYF.

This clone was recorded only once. The CDR3, as DNA: TGTGCCAGCAGTGAAGAGCGCCAGGCGAACACCGGGGAGCTGTTTTTT. It encodes CASSEERQANTGELFF. This sequence joins TRBV2 and TRBJ2-2; unclear D gene. The CDR3 consists of 16 residues. The germline gives CDR1 SNHLY, CDR2 FYNNEI. With 1 base removed from V and 0 bases from J, the gap between germline ends came to 9 bases. Full variable domain (outside the CDR3, taken from reference TRBV2 and TRBJ2-2): EPEVTQTPSHQVTQMGQEVILRCVPISNHLYFYWYRQILGQKVEFLVSFYNNEISEKSEIFDDQFSVERPDGSNFTLKIRSTKLEDSAMYFCASSEERQANTGELFFGEGSRLTVL.

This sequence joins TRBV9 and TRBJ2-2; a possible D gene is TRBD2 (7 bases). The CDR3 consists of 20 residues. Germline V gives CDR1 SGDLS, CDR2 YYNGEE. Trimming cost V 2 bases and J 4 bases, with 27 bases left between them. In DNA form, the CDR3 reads TGTGCCAGCAGCGTTCTCGACCAGGGGATGTGGCTAGCGGTCACCGGGGAGCTGTTTTTT. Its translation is CASSVLDQGMWLAVTGELFF.

The DNA for the CDR3 is TGCGCCAGCAGCTTGGCCTTCGGGGATCCAACCTACGAGCAGTACTTC. Its translation: CASSLAFGDPTYEQYF. The V gene is TRBV5-1, the J gene TRBJ2-7; a possible D gene is TRBD2 (5 bases). Germline CDR1 is SGHRS and CDR2 is YFSETQ. Trimming left V 0 bases short and J 2 bases short, with 15 bases between. The CDR3 covers 16 residues.

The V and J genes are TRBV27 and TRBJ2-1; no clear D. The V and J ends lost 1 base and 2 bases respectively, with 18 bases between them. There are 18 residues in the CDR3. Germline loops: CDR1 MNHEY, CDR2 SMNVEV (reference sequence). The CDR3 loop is CASSLLSGSVRTYNEQFF. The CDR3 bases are TGTGCCAGCAGTTTATTGTCTGGGTCCGTAAGAACCTACAATGAGCAGTTCTTC.

CDR3 nucleotides: TGTGCCAGCAGCGTAGCCCAGGGTCAGTCCTACAATGAGCAGTTCTTC. Translation: CASSVAQGQSYNEQFF. This chain joins TRBV9 and TRBJ2-1; the D gene is possibly TRBD1 (5 bases). From germline, CDR1 is SGDLS and CDR2 YYNGEE. CDR3 size: 16 residues. V was trimmed by 0 bases and J by 1 base, leaving 11 bases between them.

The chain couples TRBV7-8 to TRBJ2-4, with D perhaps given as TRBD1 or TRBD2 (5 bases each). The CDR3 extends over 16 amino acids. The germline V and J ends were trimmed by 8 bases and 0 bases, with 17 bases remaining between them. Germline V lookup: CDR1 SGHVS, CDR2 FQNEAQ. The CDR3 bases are TGTGCCAGCGCCTGGGGGACGTTAAAAGCCAAAAACATTCAGTACTTC. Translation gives CASAWGTLKAKNIQYF.